The following is a TCR beta chain sequence with its context. The data were obtained in a study of T cell changes during pregnancy in multiple sclerosis. Here immunoSEQ multiplex PCR was the method, and the copy in TCRdb shows in-frame clones only, minus some. The sample contains roughly 61,000 clones, 90% of which appear only once. The CDR3 extends over 13 amino acids. The ends were cut back, 1 base at V and 4 bases at J, with 8 bases in the middle. Germline values: CDR1 SGHNT, CDR2 YENEEA. This TCR came from a female donor in good health, enrolled as a control in a pregnancy study. The sample here was peripheral blood, taken in the first trimester of pregnancy. The genes are TRBV11-3 and TRBJ2-7, with D hard to call. CDR3 bases: TGTGCCAGCAGCTTAGCGAACAGTTACGAGCAGTACTTC. It translates to CASSLANSYEQYF.